This is a list of T cell receptor beta chains from one sample in a study of T cells in Graves' hyperthyroidism and ophthalmopathy. TCRdb reanalysed the multiplex PCR reads using MiXCR and keeps one entry per CDR3 protein. The sample lists around 690,000 distinct CDR3 sequences; approximately 15% were seen once. Sequenced material: blood. These receptors all come from a man aged 50 to 60 with Graves' hyperthyroidism. The CDR3 runs from the conserved cysteine through the conserved F or W. D genes are given only for firm matches. Clone size is not always given. Where it is, it says once, few, many or a class for expanded clones.

V,D,size,J,CDR3,DNA
TRBV29-1,TRBD2,few,TRBJ2-5,CSVGGGQETQYF,TGCAGCGTTGGGGGGGGGCAAGAGACCCAGTACTTC
TRBV6-2/TRBV6-3,-,many,TRBJ1-2,CASSPQGLGYTF,TGTGCCAGCAGTCCCCAGGGTCTTGGCTACACCTTC
TRBV10-1,-,-,TRBJ2-7,CASMLSSYEQYF,TGCGCCAGCATGCTCAGCTCCTACGAGCAGTACTTC
TRBV9,-,-,TRBJ2-7,CASSVEGGGYEQYF,TGTGCCAGCAGCGTAGAGGGAGGGGGCTACGAGCAGTACTTC
TRBV4-2,-,few,TRBJ2-2,CASSQGLGTGELFF,TGTGCCAGCAGCCAAGGACTAGGAACCGGGGAGCTGTTTTTT
TRBV12-3/TRBV12-4,TRBD2,-,TRBJ2-1,CASSLTSGSVDEQFF,TGTGCCAGCAGTTTAACCAGCGGGAGTGTGGATGAGCAGTTCTTC
TRBV12-3/TRBV12-4,-,many,TRBJ2-1,CASSSAYGGSYNEQFF,TGTGCCAGCAGTTCCGCCTATGGGGGTTCCTACAATGAGCAGTTCTTC
TRBV11-2,-,-,TRBJ2-3,CASSPARVLLADTQYF,TGCGCCAGCAGCCCGGCCAGGGTTCTATTGGCAGATACGCAGTATTTT
TRBV7-2,-,-,TRBJ2-3,CASSQVGKRPTDTQYF,TGTGCCAGCAGCCAGGTGGGTAAGCGGCCCACAGATACGCAGTATTTT
TRBV11-1,-,-,TRBJ2-7,CAGSFDHEQYF,TGTGCCGGCAGTTTCGACCACGAGCAGTACTTC
TRBV7-2,TRBD1,many,TRBJ2-3,CASSTGQGVSTDTQYF,TGTGCCAGCAGCACCGGACAGGGGGTGAGCACAGATACGCAGTATTTT
TRBV2,-,many,TRBJ2-3,CASSDAIAYTDTQYF,TGTGCCAGCAGTGACGCCATCGCTTACACAGATACGCAGTATTTT
TRBV6-5,-,-,TRBJ2-7,CASSYGRGAYEQYF,TGTGCCAGCAGTTACGGCAGGGGAGCCTACGAGCAGTACTTC
TRBV20-1,-,-,TRBJ2-5,CSASWGRQSVQETQYF,TGCAGTGCTAGTTGGGGCCGCCAGTCGGTTCAAGAGACCCAGTACTTC
TRBV3-1,-,-,TRBJ2-2,CVSSQPGRSGELFF,TGTGTCAGCAGCCAACCAGGGCGTTCCGGGGAGCTGTTTTTT
TRBV19,-,few,TRBJ1-5,CASNLMTGGGNQPQHF,TGTGCCAGTAATTTGATGACAGGCGGCGGGAATCAGCCCCAGCATTTT
TRBV7-9,-,few,TRBJ2-1,CASSLARPSYNEQFF,TGTGCCAGCAGCTTAGCGCGACCCTCCTACAATGAGCAGTTCTTC
TRBV30,TRBD1,many,TRBJ2-7,CASGQVVSYEQYF,TGTGCCTCAGGACAGGTGGTCTCCTACGAGCAGTACTTC
TRBV7-9,TRBD1,many,TRBJ2-7,CASSSGTGVEQYF,TGTGCCAGCAGCTCCGGGACAGGTGTAGAGCAGTACTTC
TRBV6-1,-,many,TRBJ2-6,CASSARTGYSGANVLTF,TGTGCCAGCAGTGCTCGGACGGGATACTCTGGGGCCAACGTCCTGACTTTC
TRBV29-1,-,many,TRBJ2-6,CSVDVSGSSSGANVLTF,TGCAGCGTTGATGTTTCGGGTTCCAGCTCTGGGGCCAACGTCCTGACTTTC
TRBV7-9,-,few,TRBJ1-2,CASSSPIFSTGPQFGYTF,TGTGCCAGCAGCTCACCCATCTTCTCAACGGGACCTCAGTTTGGCTACACCTTC
TRBV15,-,few,TRBJ1-2,CATSRDSPLGYTF,TGTGCCACCAGCAGAGATTCCCCTCTCGGCTACACCTTC
TRBV28,-,-,TRBJ2-3,CASLRCSGSTDTQYF,TGTGCCAGCTTACGTTGTAGCGGAAGCACAGATACGCAGTATTTT
TRBV30,-,many,TRBJ1-5,CAWSVLGNQPQHF,TGTGCCTGGAGTGTTTTGGGTAATCAGCCCCAGCATTTT
TRBV6-1,-,-,TRBJ2-2,CASSEAGGETGELFF,TGTGCCAGCAGTGAAGCGGGCGGGGAAACCGGGGAGCTGTTTTTT
TRBV9,TRBD1,many,TRBJ1-1,CASSVGDRAVMTEAFF,TGTGCCAGCAGCGTTGGGGACAGGGCAGTAATGACTGAAGCTTTCTTT
TRBV27,-,many,TRBJ2-5,CASSLNWAGTQYF,TGTGCCAGCAGCCTAAACTGGGCGGGGACCCAGTACTTC
TRBV12-3/TRBV12-4,TRBD2,many,TRBJ2-3,CASSPVAGVDTQYF,TGTGCCAGCAGTCCTGTAGCGGGAGTGGATACGCAGTATTTT
TRBV30,-,few,TRBJ1-3,CAWSRTDASGNTIYF,TGTGCCTGGAGCCGGACGGACGCCTCTGGAAACACCATATATTTT
TRBV20-1,TRBD2,-,TRBJ2-7,CSARGRDSGRAGLYEQYF,TGCAGTGCTAGGGGGAGGGATAGCGGGAGGGCCGGACTATACGAGCAGTACTTC
TRBV7-8,-,few,TRBJ1-5,CASSLAWDVHQPQHF,TGTGCCAGCAGCTTAGCGTGGGACGTACATCAGCCCCAGCATTTT
TRBV5-1,-,many,TRBJ2-2,CASSLGQIGSTGELFF,TGCGCCAGCAGTCTTGGGCAAATCGGGTCCACCGGGGAGCTGTTTTTT
TRBV5-1,TRBD1,-,TRBJ1-4,CASSYRDRVPTNEKLFF,TGCGCCAGCAGCTACCGGGACAGGGTGCCAACTAATGAAAAACTGTTTTTT
TRBV7-9,-,many,TRBJ1-1,CASSPKGSGTEAFF,TGTGCCAGCAGCCCCAAGGGCTCAGGGACTGAAGCTTTCTTT
TRBV2,-,many,TRBJ1-5,CASSGAGDPGTPQHF,TGTGCCAGCAGTGGTGCCGGGGATCCTGGAACGCCCCAGCATTTT
TRBV27,TRBD2,-,TRBJ2-1,CASRTDPTSAGSYNEQFF,TGTGCCAGCAGAACAGACCCAACTAGCGCCGGTTCCTACAATGAGCAGTTCTTC
TRBV28,-,-,TRBJ2-7,CASRVPLGNQGEQYF,TGTGCCAGCAGGGTCCCTTTGGGTAATCAAGGCGAGCAGTACTTC
TRBV18,-,many,TRBJ2-1,CASSPVNNEQFF,TGTGCCAGCTCACCAGTAAACAATGAGCAGTTCTTC
TRBV6-5,-,few,TRBJ1-6,CASSYLGPVDGSPLHF,TGTGCCAGCAGTTACTTGGGCCCCGTCGACGGATCACCCCTCCACTTT
TRBV20-1,TRBD1,-,TRBJ1-5,CSASPGGPTRNQPQHF,TGCAGTGCGAGCCCAGGGGGGCCGACACGCAATCAGCCCCAGCATTTT
TRBV28,TRBD1,many,TRBJ2-7,CASSDDRGLTYEQYF,TGTGCCAGCAGTGACGACAGGGGGCTTACCTACGAGCAGTACTTC
TRBV7-8,-,many,TRBJ2-5,CASSLVVGLPETQYF,TGTGCCAGCAGCTTAGTAGTAGGCCTTCCGGAGACCCAGTACTTC
TRBV7-9,-,many,TRBJ2-5,CASSSRQAQETQYF,TGTGCCAGCAGTTCCAGACAGGCACAAGAGACCCAGTACTTC
TRBV11-2,TRBD1,many,TRBJ2-7,CASSSTRDRSYEQYF,TGTGCCAGCAGCTCGACGCGGGACAGGTCCTACGAGCAGTACTTC
TRBV3-1,-,-,TRBJ2-7,CASSQAPRGHEQYF,TGTGCCAGCAGCCAAGCCCCCAGGGGTCACGAGCAGTACTTC
TRBV28,-,many,TRBJ1-1,CASIPGGDTEAFF,TGTGCCAGCATCCCGGGAGGGGACACTGAAGCTTTCTTT
TRBV27,-,-,TRBJ2-1,CASSFLDTSNEQFF,TGTGCCAGCAGTTTCTTGGACACCTCCAATGAGCAGTTCTTC
TRBV29-1,TRBD2,many,TRBJ2-1,CSVQTYSGRAGDEQFF,TGCAGCGTCCAGACCTATAGCGGGAGGGCCGGGGATGAGCAGTTCTTC
TRBV7-9,-,-,TRBJ1-5,CASSLESGPQHF,TGTGCCAGCAGCTTAGAAAGTGGGCCCCAGCATTTT
TRBV29-1,-,few,TRBJ2-1,CSGDREPSSYNEQFF,TGCAGCGGTGACCGGGAGCCCAGCTCCTACAATGAGCAGTTCTTC
TRBV9,-,-,TRBJ2-3,CASSVGWMTSTDTQYF,TGTGCCAGCAGCGTAGGGTGGATGACTAGCACAGATACGCAGTATTTT
TRBV7-8,-,few,TRBJ2-1,CASSWDILESSYNEQFF,TGTGCCAGCAGCTGGGATATTCTTGAGAGCTCCTACAATGAGCAGTTCTTC
TRBV6-1,TRBD1,many,TRBJ2-3,CASDRGAADTQYF,TGTGCCAGTGACAGGGGAGCTGCAGATACGCAGTATTTT
TRBV4-1,-,many,TRBJ1-2,CASSQPRDGRYGYTF,TGCGCCAGCAGCCAACCGCGGGACGGGAGATATGGCTACACCTTC
TRBV10-3,TRBD2,many,TRBJ2-7,CAIRGGGSDSYEQYF,TGTGCCATCAGGGGGGGGGGTAGTGACTCCTACGAGCAGTACTTC
TRBV28,TRBD1,few,TRBJ1-5,CASSLPGTGGRNQPQHF,TGTGCCAGCAGTTTACCCGGGACAGGGGGCCGGAATCAGCCCCAGCATTTT
TRBV19,-,-,TRBJ2-1,CASKTEVGAIYNEQFF,TGTGCCAGTAAGACAGAGGTGGGGGCGATCTACAATGAGCAGTTCTTC